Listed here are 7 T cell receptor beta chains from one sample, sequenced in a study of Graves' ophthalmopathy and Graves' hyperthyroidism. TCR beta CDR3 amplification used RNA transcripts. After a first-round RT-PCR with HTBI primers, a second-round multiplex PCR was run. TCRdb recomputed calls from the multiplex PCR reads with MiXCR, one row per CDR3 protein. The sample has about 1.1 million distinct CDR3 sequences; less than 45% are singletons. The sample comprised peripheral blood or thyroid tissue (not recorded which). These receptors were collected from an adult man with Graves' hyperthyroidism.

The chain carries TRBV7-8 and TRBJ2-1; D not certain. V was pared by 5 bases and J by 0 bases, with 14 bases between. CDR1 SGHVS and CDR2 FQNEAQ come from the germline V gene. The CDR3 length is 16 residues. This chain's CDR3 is CASSPGPVNSYNEQFF. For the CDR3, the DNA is TGTGCCAGCAGCCCGGGTCCAGTTAACTCCTACAATGAGCAGTTCTTC.

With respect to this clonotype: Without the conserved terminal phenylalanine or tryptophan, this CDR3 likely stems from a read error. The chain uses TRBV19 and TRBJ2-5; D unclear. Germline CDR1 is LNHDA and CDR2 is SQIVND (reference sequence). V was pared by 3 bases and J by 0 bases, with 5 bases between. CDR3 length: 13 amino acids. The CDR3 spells CASSIQDQETQYL. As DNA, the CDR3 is TGTGCCAGTAGTATTCAGGACCAAGAGACCCAGTACTTA.

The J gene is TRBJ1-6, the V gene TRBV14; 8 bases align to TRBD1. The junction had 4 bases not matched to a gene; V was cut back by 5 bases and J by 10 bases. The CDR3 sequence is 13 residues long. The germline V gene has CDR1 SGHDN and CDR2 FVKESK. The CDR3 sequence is CASSDHRGSPLHF. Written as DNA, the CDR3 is TGTGCCAGCAGCGACCACAGGGGGTCACCCCTCCACTTT.

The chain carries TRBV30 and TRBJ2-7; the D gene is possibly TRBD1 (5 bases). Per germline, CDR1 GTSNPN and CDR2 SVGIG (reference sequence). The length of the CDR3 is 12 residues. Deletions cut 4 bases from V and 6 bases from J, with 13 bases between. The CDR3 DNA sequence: TGTGCCTGGATGAAGTCCAGGGTCGAGCAGTACTTC. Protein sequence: CAWMKSRVEQYF.

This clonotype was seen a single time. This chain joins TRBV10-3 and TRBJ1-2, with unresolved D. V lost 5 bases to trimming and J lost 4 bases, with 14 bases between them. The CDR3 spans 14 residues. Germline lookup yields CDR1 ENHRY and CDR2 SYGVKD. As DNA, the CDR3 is TGTGCCATCAGTCGCCCGCCGGGGATCTATGGCTACACCTTC. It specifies CAISRPPGIYGYTF.

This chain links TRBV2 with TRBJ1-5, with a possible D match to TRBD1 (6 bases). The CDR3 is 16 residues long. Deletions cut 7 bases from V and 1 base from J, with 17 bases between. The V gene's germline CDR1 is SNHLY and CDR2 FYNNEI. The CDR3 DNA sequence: TGTGCCAGCATGGGGGGCTTGGGGTCGAGCAATCAGCCCCAGCATTTT. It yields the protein CASMGGLGSSNQPQHF.

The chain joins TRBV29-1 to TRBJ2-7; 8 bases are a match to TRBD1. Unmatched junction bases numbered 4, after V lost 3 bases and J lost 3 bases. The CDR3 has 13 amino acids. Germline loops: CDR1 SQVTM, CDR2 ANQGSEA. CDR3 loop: CSVDAGTGYEQYF. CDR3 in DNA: TGCAGCGTTGACGCAGGGACAGGCTACGAGCAGTACTTC.